One T cell receptor (beta chain) is described in this entry. Its cognate antigen is unknown. The sample belongs to a study of cytomegalovirus exposure and HLA in healthy donors. Study results and limitations: In a later analysis, an Asian-associated ancestry cluster reportedly showed fewer N-insertions than the approximately 610-donor mean.

PCR primers comprised 60 Vbeta and 13 Jbeta primers. Assay used: immunoSEQ multiplex PCR; TCRdb lists only in-frame clones, some missing. There are some 200,000 clones in the sample; about 13% occur only once, and about 7.8% lies in the top ten. The receptor's source is a man aged 45 to 65 in good health and CMV-seropositive. The specimen was PBMCs.

CDR3 bases: TGTGCCAGCAGCCCAGGGACTAGCGGGGGCCCGGGTTCCTGGGCCAATGAGCAGTTCTTC. It is translated as CASSPGTSGGPGSWANEQFF. This chain connects TRBV11-3 to TRBJ2-1, with TRBD2 matching 14 bases. There are 20 residues in the CDR3. Germline V lookup: CDR1 SGHNT, CDR2 YENEEA. J lost 6 bases, V lost 5 bases, and 18 bases had no gene match.